The 26 T cell receptor beta chains reported below all come from one sample, sequenced in a study of T-cell memory formation after mild COVID-19. TCRdb processed the 5' RACE reads anew with MiXCR; each CDR3 protein has one entry. Of almost 550,000 distinct CDR3 sequences listed, around 21% are singletons. Input material: PBMCs or a T cell subset sorted from them (not recorded which). The receptors derive from an adult woman who had mild COVID-19 (a few samples of this study predate the infection). Cell type and time point are not known.

This clonotype appeared a few times. The rearrangement links TRBV6-1 to TRBJ2-3; 14 bases match TRBD2. The CDR3 is made up of 16 amino acids. Trimming cost V 8 bases and J 4 bases; bases outside gene matches: 8. From germline, CDR1 is MNHNS and CDR2 SASEGT. CDR3 protein: CASGATSGGAADTQYF. In DNA, the CDR3 is TGTGCCAGCGGAGCGACTAGCGGGGGGGCGGCAGATACGCAGTATTTT.

The chain combines TRBV4-1 with TRBJ1-1, with 10 bases matching TRBD1. V shed 0 bases, J shed 7 bases, and the junction held 8 bases outside the gene matches. The CDR3 runs to 16 residues. Germline lookup yields CDR1 MGHRA and CDR2 YSYEKL. CDR3 DNA sequence: TGCGCCAGCAGCCAAGAGGGGGACAGGGGATGGAATGAAGCTTTCTTT. This gives the protein CASSQEGDRGWNEAFF.

In the case of this clonotype: Sequence at one end of the junction differs from germline and may be a read error. The rearrangement links TRBV3-1 to TRBJ2-1, with D possibly being TRBD1 or TRBD2 (5 bases each). This CDR3 region has 15 residues. CDR1 is LGHDT and CDR2 is YNNKEL in the germline V gene (reference sequence). This CDR3 reads CASNQRGKGYNEQFF. CDR3 DNA sequence: TGTGCCAGCAACCAACGGGGAAAGGGGTACAATGAGCAGTTCTTC.

The chain has TRBV9 and TRBJ2-3, with D hard to call. Per germline, CDR1 SGDLS and CDR2 YYNGEE. The length of the CDR3 is 15 residues. V dropped 0 bases and J dropped 6 bases, with 14 bases sitting between them. The DNA of the CDR3 is TGTGCCAGCAGCGTAGCGCCCCTAGAAGATGATACGCAGTATTTT. Protein sequence: CASSVAPLEDDTQYF.

The chain couples TRBV6-6 to TRBJ2-2, with D perhaps matching TRBD1 (6 bases). The CDR3 runs to 14 residues. The V end lost 6 bases, the J end lost 5 bases, and 13 bases lay between the germline ends. The germline CDR1 and CDR2 sequences are MNHNY and SVGAGI (reference sequence). The CDR3 DNA sequence: TGTGCCAGCAGCATACAGGGCAGAACCGGGGAGCTGTTTTTT. Translation gives CASSIQGRTGELFF.

The chain's CDR3 is CASSLEEVARAFF. In DNA, the CDR3 is TGCGCCAGCAGCTTGGAGGAGGTTGCACGAGCTTTCTTT. The rearrangement joins TRBV5-1 to TRBJ1-1; no definite D call. CDR3 length: 13 amino acids. V lost 0 bases and J 10 bases, leaving 13 bases between the germline ends. CDR1 is SGHRS, CDR2 YFSETQ, per germline. The whole variable domain, filled in from reference TRBV5-1 and TRBJ1-1, reads KAGVTQTPRYLIKTRGQQVTLSCSPISGHRSVSWYQQTPGQGLQFLFEYFSETQRNKGNFPGRFSGRQFSNSRSEMNVSTLELGDSALYLCASSLEEVARAFFGQGTRLTVV.

The CDR3 DNA sequence: TGTGCCAGCAGCTTACTTGGGACAGTCGGGGAGCTGTTTTTT. This translates into CASSLLGTVGELFF. The chain carries TRBV7-7 and TRBJ2-2, with 7 nucleotides matching TRBD1. With V trimmed by 2 bases and J by 7 bases, 4 bases remained unmatched. CDR1 and CDR2 from the germline V gene are SSHAT and FNYEAQ (reference sequence). This CDR3 has 14 residues. The whole variable domain, filled in from reference TRBV7-7 and TRBJ2-2, reads GAGVSQSPRYKVTKRGQDVTLRCDPISSHATLYWYQQALGQGPEFLTYFNYEAQPDKSGLPSDRFSAERPEGSISTLTIQRTEQRDSAMYRCASSLLGTVGELFFGEGSRLTVL.

The chain recombines TRBV7-2 with TRBJ2-3; 7 bases are a match to TRBD1. The CDR3 runs to 16 residues. Trimming removed 5 bases from V and 0 bases from J; junction bases left unmatched: 8. Germline CDR1 is SGHTA and CDR2 is FQGNSA. CDR3 in DNA: TGTGCCAGCAGCAGGAGGACAGGTTCTAGCACAGATACGCAGTATTTT. Translation: CASSRRTGSSTDTQYF.

The J gene is TRBJ2-7, the V gene TRBV4-3; TRBD2 matches 9 bases. Germline assignment: CDR1 LGHNA and CDR2 YSLEER. This CDR3 has 17 residues. V dropped 0 bases and J dropped 3; count of bases not matched to a gene: 9. The CDR3 region is CASSQEGSLAGIYEQYF. The CDR3 region has the DNA TGCGCCAGCAGCCAAGAAGGTAGCCTAGCGGGAATCTACGAGCAGTACTTC.

This clonotype was counted at least ten times. V and J are TRBV7-2 and TRBJ1-3; 7 nucleotides agree with TRBD1. Germline V gives CDR1 SGHTA, CDR2 FQGNSA. The V and J ends lost 1 base and 0 bases, in that order; junction bases with no gene match: 3. The length of the CDR3 is 16 residues. DNA for the CDR3: TGTGCCAGCAGCTTAGGGGACAGACTCTCTGGAAACACCATATATTTT. Its translation is CASSLGDRLSGNTIYF.

This sequence joins TRBV6-5 and TRBJ1-1; weak D call: TRBD1 (5 bases). The CDR3 consists of 13 residues. CDR1 MNHEY and CDR2 SVGAGI come from the germline V gene. Trimming left V 11 bases short and J 2 bases short, with 15 bases between. DNA for the CDR3: TGTGCCGTTAAGCAGGGTAGAAACACTGAAGCTTTCTTT. Its translation: CAVKQGRNTEAFF.

This clonotype was counted ten times or more. The gene calls are TRBV15 and TRBJ2-7; the match to TRBD2 covers 7 bases. The J segment lost 7 bases and the V segment lost 0 bases, leaving 9 bases of the junction unmatched. This CDR3 has 15 residues. Germline values: CDR1 LNHNV, CDR2 YYDKDF (reference sequence). The DNA of the CDR3 is TGTGCCACCAGCAGAGATGGGGGGACTATCGGGGAGCAGTACTTC. This sequence encodes CATSRDGGTIGEQYF. Full variable domain (remainder filled in from reference TRBV15 and TRBJ2-7): DAMVIQNPRYQVTQFGKPVTLSCSQTLNHNVMYWYQQKSSQAPKLLFHYYDKDFNNEADTPDNFQSRRPNTSFCFLDIRSPGLGDTAMYLCATSRDGGTIGEQYFGPGTRLTVT.

As concerns this clonotype: With a much larger clone just one base away, this may be a read error. The chain employs TRBV12-3 or TRBV12-4 and TRBJ1-2; no firm D call. The length of the CDR3 is 13 residues. In nucleotides, the CDR3 is TGTGCCAGCAGCTCCACCGCCCCCTATGGCTTCACCTTC. It yields the protein CASSSTAPYGFTF.

The rearrangement uses TRBV4-1 and TRBJ2-1; D is perhaps TRBD2 (5 bases). This CDR3 contains 12 residues. The V end was cut by 6 bases, the J end by 12 bases, with 15 bases between. Germline CDR1 is MGHRA and CDR2 is YSYEKL. CDR3 bases: TGCGCCAGCAGTTTTGTGGGCGAGGGGCAGTTCTTC. Translation gives CASSFVGEGQFF.

The sample holds a few counts of this clonotype. The rearrangement uses TRBV30 and TRBJ2-3; possibly TRBD1 or TRBD2 for D (6 bases each). The CDR3 covers 15 residues. V gave up 4 bases and J gave up 2 bases, with 16 bases separating them. In germline, CDR1 is GTSNPN, CDR2 SVGIG (reference sequence). The CDR3 region is CAWNRGLLDTDTQYF. The CDR3 DNA follows: TGTGCCTGGAATCGGGGGCTCCTCGACACAGATACGCAGTATTTT.

This chain connects TRBV11-2 to TRBJ2-5; D possibly corresponds to TRBD2 (7 bases). The CDR3 has 15 amino acids. V lost 2 bases and J lost 4, with 14 bases in between. CDR1 SGHAT and CDR2 FQNNGV come from the germline V gene. As DNA, the CDR3 is TGTGCCAGCAGCTTACTACGGGGGGCCGCAGAGACCCAGTACTTC. Protein sequence: CASSLLRGAAETQYF.

The sample holds a few counts of this clonotype. The V and J genes are TRBV5-1 and TRBJ2-5; D gene ambiguous. Germline V lookup: CDR1 SGHRS, CDR2 YFSETQ. V was shortened by 0 bases and J by 0 bases, with 12 bases between the two germline ends. The length of the CDR3 is 16 residues. The CDR3 nucleotides read TGCGCCAGCAGCTTGGGAGTCGCGGTGTACCAAGAGACCCAGTACTTC. As protein: CASSLGVAVYQETQYF.

This clonotype came up a few times. The genes are TRBV12-3 or TRBV12-4 and TRBJ2-2, with 8 positions matching TRBD1. The CDR3 is made up of 15 amino acids. Trimming cost V 6 bases and J 4 bases; bases outside gene matches: 7. CDR3 residues: CASRRYTGGTGELFF. CDR3 nucleotides: TGTGCCAGCAGACGGTATACAGGGGGCACCGGGGAGCTGTTTTTT.

V gene TRBV5-6 combines with J gene TRBJ1-1; no reliable D call. Germline values: CDR1 SGHDT, CDR2 YYEEEE. This CDR3 comprises 12 residues. V dropped 1 base and J dropped 8 bases, with 9 bases sitting between them. CDR3 DNA sequence: TGTGCCAGCAGCTTGACCGGGCTCGAAGCTTTCTTT. Amino acids: CASSLTGLEAFF.

The chain carries TRBV7-9 and TRBJ2-1, with a weak D call TRBD2 (5 bases). From germline, CDR1 is SEHNR and CDR2 FQNEAQ (reference sequence). V was pared by 5 bases and J by 5 bases, with 13 bases between. This CDR3 is 14 amino acids long. CDR3 loop: CASSAGGGDNEQFF. The CDR3 DNA reads as TGTGCCAGCAGCGCCGGAGGTGGGGACAATGAGCAGTTCTTC. Supplemented by reference TRBV7-9 and TRBJ2-1, the full variable domain reads DTGVSQNPRHKITKRGQNVTFRCDPISEHNRLYWYRQTLGQGPEFLTYFQNEAQLEKSRLLSDRFSAERPKGSFSTLEIQRTEQGDSAMYLCASSAGGGDNEQFFGPGTRLTVL.

The chain is built from TRBV2 and TRBJ2-6; TRBD1 aligns across 9 bases. The CDR3 extends over 16 amino acids. The J segment lost 0 bases and the V segment lost 11 bases, leaving 8 bases of the junction unmatched. CDR1 and CDR2 from the germline V gene are SNHLY and FYNNEI. The CDR3 DNA reads as TGTGCCGGTACCGGGACAGGGAGCTCTGGGGCCAACGTCCTGACTTTC. Translating gives CAGTGTGSSGANVLTF.

The chain combines TRBV5-1 with TRBJ1-1, with 9 bases that match TRBD1. The CDR3 is 17 amino acids. The germline gives CDR1 SGHRS, CDR2 YFSETQ. The V gene end was trimmed by 3 bases and the J gene end by 4 bases; junction bases not matched to a gene: 13. The CDR3 here is CASSSAGTGISGTEAFF. The DNA for the CDR3 is TGCGCCAGCAGCTCAGCCGGGACAGGGATATCAGGCACTGAAGCTTTCTTT.

Only a few counts were recorded for this clonotype. The chain uses TRBV11-2 and TRBJ2-4; 8 bases line up with TRBD1. The CDR3 is made up of 16 amino acids. CDR1 is SGHAT and CDR2 is FQNNGV in the germline V gene. The J segment lost 7 bases and the V segment lost 0 bases, leaving 8 bases of the junction unmatched. The CDR3 sequence is CASSLDRAGGLNIQYF. The CDR3 DNA reads TGTGCCAGCAGCTTAGATCGGGCAGGGGGCCTGAACATTCAGTACTTC. The full variable domain, rest sourced from reference TRBV11-2 and TRBJ2-4, is EAGVAQSPRYKIIEKRQSVAFWCNPISGHATLYWYQQILGQGPKLLIQFQNNGVVDDSQLPKDRFSAERLKGVDSTLKIQPAKLEDSAVYLCASSLDRAGGLNIQYFGAGTRLSVL.

V usage is TRBV6-6 and J usage is TRBJ2-3; 7 bases are shared with TRBD2. The CDR3 length is 16 residues. Germline V gene lookup returns CDR1 MNHNY and CDR2 SVGAGI (reference sequence). V trimming: 4 bases; J trimming: 6 bases; junction bases outside the gene matches: 13. The CDR3 reads CASSSGLRGRMDTQYF. The DNA for the CDR3 is TGTGCCAGCAGTTCGGGACTACGGGGGAGAATGGATACGCAGTATTTT.

The V and J genes are TRBV20-1 and TRBJ2-1; D is unclear. Germline V gene sequence: CDR1 DFQATT, CDR2 SNEGSKA (reference sequence). CDR3 length: 11 amino acids. Trimming pared 7 bases from V and 5 bases from J, leaving 9 bases between. The CDR3 reads CSGPAHNEQFF. The CDR3 DNA is TGCAGTGGGCCAGCGCACAATGAGCAGTTCTTC.

The chain employs TRBV25-1 and TRBJ2-7; no clear D gene. The CDR3 runs 12 residues. The germline CDR1 and CDR2 sequences are MGHDK and SYGVNS. Trimming shortened V by 0 bases and J by 7 bases, and 7 bases separated the two germline ends. In nucleotides, the CDR3 is TGTGCCAGCAGTGAATACGTGGGGGAGCAGTACTTC. Translated, it gives CASSEYVGEQYF.